One sample yielded the 21 T cell receptor beta chains listed below, sequenced in a study of blood T cells in healthy people across ages. PCR was performed a second time for roughly 7 to 12 cycles using a sample-barcoded 5' primer and a J-beta primer mix. TCRdb reprocessed the 5' RACE reads with MiXCR, giving one entry per CDR3 protein. Of approximately 790,000 distinct CDR3 sequences in the sample, around 62% were seen once. The source material was blood. The receptors were gathered from a man aged 25-45 years in good health.

CDR3: CASSDSGTSGGAPSTDTQYF. The CDR3 region has the DNA TGTGCCAGCAGTGACTCCGGGACTAGCGGGGGAGCACCTAGCACAGATACGCAGTATTTT. The chain combines TRBV2 with TRBJ2-3; 14 bases match TRBD2. With V trimmed by 3 bases and J by 0 bases, 11 bases remained unmatched. CDR1 and CDR2 from the germline V gene are SNHLY and FYNNEI. The length of the CDR3 is 20 residues.

CDR3 in DNA: TGTGCCAGCTCACCATCGCAAGCAGATACGCAGTATTTT. Translation gives CASSPSQADTQYF. The rearrangement joins TRBV18 to TRBJ2-3; unclear D gene. Germline CDR1 KGHSH, CDR2 LQKENI. This CDR3 is 13 amino acids long. V lost 2 bases and J lost 4, with 7 bases in between.

There are a few counts of this clonotype. The rearrangement uses TRBV5-1 and TRBJ2-3; TRBD2 matches 10 bases. Germline-derived CDR1 and CDR2 are SGHRS and YFSETQ. This CDR3 has 15 amino acids. Trimming at V came to 5 bases and at J to 3 bases, leaving 6 bases not matched to a gene. The CDR3, as DNA: TGCGCCAGCAGGACCGGGACTAGCGAGACAGATACGCAGTATTTT. Its protein is CASRTGTSETDTQYF.

This clonotype has just a few counts. The chain employs TRBV28 and TRBJ2-5; TRBD2 might be the D (5 bases). Germline assignment: CDR1 MDHEN and CDR2 SYDVKM. Between the trimmed V and J ends, which lost 11 bases and 3 bases, there was a span of 16 bases. The CDR3 runs to 13 residues. DNA of the CDR3: TGTGCCGGTGGAGGCCTGGGGAAAGAGACCCAGTACTTC. It encodes CAGGGLGKETQYF.

V is TRBV6-6 and J is TRBJ2-7; 10 bases map to TRBD1. V was pared by 10 bases and J by 7 bases, with 10 bases of the junction left unmatched. The germline V gene has CDR1 MNHNY and CDR2 SVGAGI (reference sequence). The CDR3 loop spans 13 amino acids. The chain's CDR3 is CATRDRGTGEQYF. In DNA form, the CDR3 reads TGTGCCACCAGGGACAGGGGAACGGGGGAGCAGTACTTC.

This chain uses TRBV10-3 with TRBJ2-5; perhaps TRBD2 as D (7 bases). Germline V gene lookup returns CDR1 ENHRY and CDR2 SYGVKD. The germline V and J ends were trimmed by 2 bases and 0 bases, with 10 bases remaining between them. The CDR3 spans 15 residues. CDR3 coding DNA: TGTGCCATCAGTGAGAGGGGGGGGAACCAAGAGACCCAGTACTTC. As protein: CAISERGGNQETQYF.

This clonotype came up once. J is TRBJ2-5 and V is TRBV6-6; D call uncertain. Trimming took 5 bases from V and 3 from J, leaving 16 bases between them. This CDR3 region has 15 residues. Per germline, CDR1 MNHNY and CDR2 SVGAGI (reference sequence). CDR3 bases: TGTGCCAGCAGTAGTCCTAATCTAGAAAAAGAGACCCAGTACTTC. This codes for CASSSPNLEKETQYF.

V and J are TRBV3-1 and TRBJ2-1, with a possible D match to TRBD2 (5 bases). V was cut by 4 bases and J by 0 bases, with 16 bases left in between. This CDR3 region has 17 residues. CDR1 and CDR2 (germline): LGHDT, YNNKEL (reference sequence). The CDR3 DNA is TGTGCCAGCAGCCGTCGGACTTTTTTACTCTCCTACAATGAGCAGTTCTTC. It translates to CASSRRTFLLSYNEQFF.

Points on this clonotype: At one of its ends the junction is not consistent with the germline gene, which may arise from a read error. The chain uses TRBV5-1 and TRBJ2-7; TRBD2 might be the D (5 bases). This CDR3 contains 14 residues. The germline V gene encodes CDR1 SGHRS and CDR2 YFSETQ. DNA of the CDR3: TGTGCCAGCAGTTTAGCAGGACGGACTTACGAGCAGTACTTC. It codes for CASSLAGRTYEQYF.

The J gene is TRBJ2-3, the V gene TRBV7-2; TRBD2 matches 10 bases. Germline V gene lookup returns CDR1 SGHTA and CDR2 FQGNSA. The CDR3 loop spans 15 amino acids. V shed 8 bases and J 2 bases; nucleotides not matched to a gene: 7. As DNA, the CDR3 is TGTGCCAGCGGGCTAGCGGGGGCCCACACAGATACGCAGTATTTT. Its protein is CASGLAGAHTDTQYF.

This rearrangement joins TRBV4-3 to TRBJ1-2; D remains unclear. Per germline, CDR1 LGHNA and CDR2 YSLEER. V lost 0 bases to trimming and J lost 4 bases, with 12 bases between them. The CDR3 loop spans 15 amino acids. In DNA, the CDR3 is TGCGCCAGCAGCCAAGATGGCCAACCGGGCTATGGCTACACCTTC. Its translation: CASSQDGQPGYGYTF.

This clonotype was observed a few times. The chain carries TRBV29-1 and TRBJ2-7; D possibly uses TRBD1 or TRBD2 (5 bases each). The CDR3 loop spans 12 amino acids. The V end lost 4 bases, the J end lost 2 bases, and 9 bases lay between the germline ends. Looked up from germline, CDR1 is SQVTM and CDR2 is ANQGSEA. The CDR3 sequence: CSVGGTTYEQYF. The CDR3 DNA sequence: TGCAGCGTTGGGGGGACCACCTACGAGCAGTACTTC.

This clonotype occurred once. V is TRBV24-1 and J is TRBJ2-5; 10 positions match TRBD2. The junction had 12 bases not matched to a gene; V was cut back by 4 bases and J by 2 bases. The CDR3 spans 18 residues. Germline CDR1 and CDR2: KGHDR and SFDVKD. CDR3 residues: CATSEPASGGVLQETQYF. The CDR3 DNA sequence: TGTGCCACCAGTGAACCAGCTAGCGGGGGTGTACTACAAGAGACCCAGTACTTC.

This chain connects TRBV14 to TRBJ2-3, with 9 bases aligning to TRBD1. Germline CDR1 is SGHDN and CDR2 is FVKESK. Losses at the gene ends were 4 bases for V and 0 bases for J; bases not matched to a gene: 5. This CDR3 has 16 residues. This CDR3 is CASSLGTGPSTDTQYF. The CDR3 DNA sequence: TGTGCCAGCAGCCTTGGGACAGGGCCTAGCACAGATACGCAGTATTTT.

The chain is built from TRBV9 and TRBJ2-3, with D possibly called TRBD1 or TRBD2 (5 bases each). CDR1 and CDR2 (germline): SGDLS, YYNGEE. V was trimmed by 3 bases and J by 8 bases, leaving 22 bases between them. The CDR3 sequence is 16 residues long. The CDR3 loop is CASSGDRTEPSGTQYF. CDR3 in DNA: TGTGCCAGCAGCGGGGACCGGACCGAGCCTTCGGGTACGCAGTATTTT.

The chain joins TRBV13 to TRBJ2-3, with 12 bases fitting TRBD2. CDR1 is PRHDT and CDR2 is FYEKMQ in the germline V gene (reference sequence). The CDR3 is 16 amino acids. J was trimmed by 2 bases and V by 2 bases; bases with no gene match: 2. CDR3 region: CASSLWTSGITDTQYF. DNA of the CDR3: TGTGCCAGCAGCTTATGGACTAGCGGGATCACAGATACGCAGTATTTT.

This clonotype has a single count. The chain is built from TRBV10-3 and TRBJ1-5, with TRBD1 matching 7 bases. Germline CDR1 reads ENHRY; CDR2 reads SYGVKD. V shed 4 bases and J 4 bases; nucleotides not matched to a gene: 4. The CDR3 loop spans 14 amino acids. The CDR3 here is CAISGGQENQPQHF. In DNA, the CDR3 is TGTGCCATCAGTGGAGGACAGGAAAATCAGCCCCAGCATTTT.

V usage is TRBV7-2 and J usage is TRBJ1-2; 8 positions match TRBD1. The ends lost 5 bases at V and 7 bases at J; junction bases unmatched: 12. This CDR3 has 15 residues. Germline CDR1 reads SGHTA; CDR2 reads FQGNSA. This chain's CDR3 is CASSPRDRGTFGYTF. The CDR3, as DNA: TGTGCCAGCAGCCCCAGAGACAGGGGAACGTTTGGCTACACCTTC.

This chain connects TRBV20-1 to TRBJ2-3; possibly TRBD1 for D (6 bases). The CDR3 sequence is 14 residues long. Trimming removed 4 bases from V and 3 bases from J, with 14 bases in between. Per germline, CDR1 DFQATT and CDR2 SNEGSKA (reference sequence). The CDR3 spells CSATHRVDTDTQYF. DNA of the CDR3: TGCAGTGCTACCCACAGGGTTGATACAGATACGCAGTATTTT.

V and J are TRBV20-1 and TRBJ2-5, with D possibly being TRBD2 (5 bases). The CDR3 extends over 13 amino acids. Germline CDR1 is DFQATT and CDR2 is SNEGSKA (reference sequence). Trimming shortened V by 6 bases and J by 5 bases, and 16 bases separated the two germline ends. This chain's CDR3 is CSALHGVRETQYF. CDR3 nucleotides: TGCAGTGCCCTACACGGGGTACGGGAGACCCAGTACTTC.

This clonotype has a handful of counts. The chain carries TRBV24-1 and TRBJ2-1; tentatively, D is TRBD2 (6 bases). Germline CDR1 KGHDR, CDR2 SFDVKD. Trimming left V 1 base short and J 0 bases short, with 12 bases between. The CDR3 runs to 17 residues. The CDR3 loop is CATSDFYRRGSYNEQFF. CDR3 sequence (DNA): TGTGCCACCAGTGATTTTTATAGGAGGGGCTCCTACAATGAGCAGTTCTTC.